This TCR beta chain is from a study of glioma-infiltrating T cells after dendritic cell vaccination. Germline-derived CDR1 and CDR2 are SGHRS and YFSETQ. The CDR3 totals 18 residues. V lost 2 bases and J lost 2; bases outside the gene matches: 7. The time point denotes: after dendritic cell vaccination, including at tumor progression/relapse. Remarks on this clone: Its antigen is undetermined.

Up to about 2 ug genomic DNA was used for TCRB CDR3 amplification. Amplification used 60 V beta primers and 13 J beta primers. TCRdb's copy holds only in-frame clones and misses some; the assay was immunoSEQ multiplex PCR. The data contain tens of thousands of clones, roughly four fifths of them singletons. Findings and caveats of the study: No direct clonality-survival link was found; a diverse polyclonal response may matter.

This TCR was recovered from a human donor with glioblastoma. The V and J genes are TRBV5-1 and TRBJ2-3; 14 positions match TRBD2. The source material was blood, sampled after dendritic cell vaccination. The CDR3 DNA reads as TGCGCCAGCAGCTTAGGACTAGCGGGGGGCCTCGCCACAGATACGCAGTATTTT. It yields the protein CASSLGLAGGLATDTQYF.